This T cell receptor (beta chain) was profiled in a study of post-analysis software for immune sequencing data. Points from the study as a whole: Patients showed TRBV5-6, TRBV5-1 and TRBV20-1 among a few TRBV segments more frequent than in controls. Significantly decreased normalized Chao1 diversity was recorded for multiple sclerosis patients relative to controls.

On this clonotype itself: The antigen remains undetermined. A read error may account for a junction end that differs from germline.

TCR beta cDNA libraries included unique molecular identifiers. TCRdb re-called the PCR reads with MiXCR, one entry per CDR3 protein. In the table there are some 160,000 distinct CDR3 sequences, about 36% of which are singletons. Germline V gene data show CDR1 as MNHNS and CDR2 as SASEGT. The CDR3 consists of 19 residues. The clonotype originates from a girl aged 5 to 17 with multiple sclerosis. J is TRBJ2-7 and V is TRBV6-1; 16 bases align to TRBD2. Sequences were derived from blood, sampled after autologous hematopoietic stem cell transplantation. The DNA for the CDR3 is TGTGCCGGCAGTGAAGCGCTGTGGGGGACTAGCGGGAGGGCCTACGAGCAGTACTTC. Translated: CAGSEALWGTSGRAYEQYF.